Below, one T cell receptor (beta chain) is given with its context. The V and J ends lost 0 bases and 8 bases respectively, with 10 bases between them. The length of the CDR3 is 14 residues. CDR1 and CDR2 from the germline V gene are MGHRA and YSYEKL. This sample was included in a study of cytomegalovirus exposure and HLA in healthy donors. Both 60 Vbeta primers and 13 Jbeta primers went into the PCR. Generated by immunoSEQ multiplex PCR, the TCRdb table keeps only in-frame clones and is missing some. The sample consists of about 170,000 clones, 75% to 90% of them appearing once. The chain couples TRBV4-1 to TRBJ1-4, with D unresolved. This clonotype originated in a male donor in good health and CMV-seronegative. Sequenced input: PBMCs. For the CDR3, the DNA is TGCGCCAGCAGCCAAGAGGGAGTGAGGGAAAAACTGTTTTTT. It translates to CASSQEGVREKLFF.